This entry lists 2 T cell receptor beta chains sequenced from one sample in a study of T cells in tumors after PD-1 blockade (dated by TCRdb to between 2018 and 2021). The sample's time point label, in plain terms: before anti-PD-1 therapy. Receptors were amplified or captured by the immunoSEQ multiplex PCR assay. Sourced from immuneACCESS, this table was stored by TCRdb with only in-frame sequences that have V and J called. A share of the clones is absent; for the studies checked, an unresolved V gene accounts for under half, and the remainder has no known explanation. The sample table shows 55,000 to 65,000 clones, and just under 80% are seen once. The ten biggest clones cover 13% of the sample. The source was PBMCs, collected before anti-PD-1 treatment. The receptors stem from a human donor with basal cell carcinoma.

This rearrangement joins TRBV7-2 to TRBJ2-2; D gene uncertain. Between the trimmed V and J ends, which lost 2 bases and 4 bases, there was a span of 14 bases. The CDR3 sequence is 16 residues long. The germline V gene has CDR1 SGHTA and CDR2 FQGNSA. CDR3 DNA: TGTGCCAGCAGCTTATTCAGTCCCCTTCTCACCGGGGAGCTGTTTTTT. It yields the protein CASSLFSPLLTGELFF.

DNA for the CDR3: TGTGCCAGCAGCACCCGGCCTGGGACCAATGAGCAGTTCTTC. Translation: CASSTRPGTNEQFF. The chain combines TRBV3-1 (or the pseudogene TRBV3-2) with TRBJ2-1, with D possibly being TRBD1 or TRBD2 (5 bases each). The V gene lost 5 bases and the J gene lost 6 bases, with 14 bases spanning the gap. CDR1 and CDR2 (germline): LGHDT, YNNKEL (reference sequence). The CDR3 is made up of 14 amino acids.